One TCR beta chain is described in this entry. Its cognate antigen is unknown. CDR3 length equals 14 residues. Germline V CDR1 and CDR2: LNHDA, SQIVND (reference sequence). J lost 5 bases, V lost 10 bases, and 7 bases had no gene match. Measured with immunoSEQ multiplex PCR; TCRdb has only the in-frame clones, and not every one. The sample records around 98,000 clones, around nine tenths being singletons. These data originate in a study of OX40 agonist ivuxolimab in advanced cancers. In the study overall: Partial responses were achieved by three patients, of whom one had hepatocellular carcinoma and two had cutaneous melanoma.

Study conclusions and caveats: Some of the nonresponding patients also showed low levels of normalized T-cell clonal expansion. Partial responders receiving 0.1-3.0 mg/kg showed among the lowest clonal expansion.

The TCR comes from an adult with an advanced solid tumor such as melanoma, head and neck, liver or kidney cancer. V is TRBV19 and J is TRBJ2-1; 11 nucleotides align to TRBD2. The sequences come from CD4+ or CD8+ T cells sorted from blood, collected in a trial of the OX40 agonist ivuxolimab. DNA of the CDR3: TGTGCCACCAAGATAGCGGGGGGGAACAATGAGCAGTTCTTC. This gives the protein CATKIAGGNNEQFF.